This is a list of T cell receptor beta chains from one sample in a study of cytomegalovirus exposure and HLA in healthy donors. Generated by immunoSEQ multiplex PCR, the TCRdb table keeps only in-frame clones and is missing some. The repertoire holds about 150,000 clones, with roughly 84% as singletons. Sequenced: PBMCs. The receptor source for this set is a man in his fifties in good health and CMV-seropositive. Both conserved end residues are part of each CDR3. A D gene is named only where the DNA matches it firmly. Clone size appears in some rows only: once, few, many, or a class for an expanded clone.

J gene	clone size	V gene	D gene	CDR3 DNA	CDR3 protein
TRBJ1-2	NA	TRBV5-5	TRBD1	TGTGCCAGCAGCAACTCCGGACAGGCCAACTATGGCTACACCTTC	CASSNSGQANYGYTF
TRBJ2-7	NA	TRBV10-2	TRBD2	TGCGCCAGCAGTGATAGCGGGGTTTCCTACGAGCAGTACTTC	CASSDSGVSYEQYF
TRBJ1-4	few	TRBV10-2	TRBD1	TGCGCCAGCAGTGAGTCAGTGACAGGGTATGAAAAACTGTTTTTT	CASSESVTGYEKLFF
TRBJ2-3	NA	TRBV7-9	NA	TGTGCCAGCAGACCGAGGACAGATACGCAGTATTTT	CASRPRTDTQYF
TRBJ2-1	NA	TRBV10-3	NA	TGTGCCATCCGAGCCACTTGGACTACCAATGAGCAGTTCTTC	CAIRATWTTNEQFF
TRBJ2-5	NA	TRBV19	NA	TGTGCCAGTAGTGCACAGAACCAAGAGACCCAGTACTTC	CASSAQNQETQYF
TRBJ2-7	once	TRBV9	NA	TGTGCCAGCAGCGTAGCCGACAGGACCGCCTACGAGCAGTACTTC	CASSVADRTAYEQYF
TRBJ2-3	NA	TRBV5-1	TRBD2	TGCGCCAGCAGCTTGGCCTCGGTGCGGGGGGGCGGAGATACGCAGTATTTT	CASSLASVRGGGDTQYF
TRBJ2-7	NA	TRBV7-9	TRBD2	TGTGCCAGCAGCTTAATTGCTTGGGCTAGCGGGGCCGGGGAGCAGTACTTC	CASSLIAWASGAGEQYF
TRBJ2-1	NA	TRBV29-1	TRBD2	TGCAGCGTTGAAGATACCGGGACTAGCGCCGATAATGAGCAGTTCTTC	CSVEDTGTSADNEQFF
TRBJ1-3	NA	TRBV7-9	NA	TGTGCCAGCAGCTTGGCCTCTGAGGGCAGCTCTGGAAACACCATATATTTT	CASSLASEGSSGNTIYF
TRBJ1-2	NA	TRBV5-1	NA	TGCGCCAGCAGCTTCCTGACCGGGGACTATGGCTACACCTTC	CASSFLTGDYGYTF
TRBJ2-1	NA	TRBV7-8	TRBD2	TGTGCCAGCAGCTTAGCGGGAGGGAATTTTGAGCAGTTCTTC	CASSLAGGNFEQFF
TRBJ2-5	NA	TRBV5-6	NA	TGTGCCAGCAGCTTTAACAGCCAAGAGACCCAGTACTTC	CASSFNSQETQYF
TRBJ2-1	once	TRBV5-1	TRBD1	TGCGCCAGCAGTTTGGGAGACAGGGTGGTCTACAATGAGCAGTTCTTC	CASSLGDRVVYNEQFF
TRBJ1-1	NA	TRBV11-1	TRBD1	TGTGCCAGCAGCCCCGGGACAGGGGTTTTCACTGAAGCTTTCTTT	CASSPGTGVFTEAFF
TRBJ1-1	NA	TRBV11-2	NA	TGTGCCAGCAGCATAACACGCAACACTGAAGCTTTCTTT	CASSITRNTEAFF
TRBJ2-4	once	TRBV15	TRBD1	TGTGCCACCAGCAGAGACGGGGACAGGGAGTACTTC	CATSRDGDREYF
TRBJ1-5	NA	TRBV6-5	TRBD1	TGTGCCAGCAGTTCTAGACAGGGGGCGGGTCAGCCCCAGCATTTT	CASSSRQGAGQPQHF
TRBJ1-2	NA	TRBV7-3	TRBD1	TGTGCCAGCAGCTTAACGGGGGGGACAGGGTACGGCTACACCTTC	CASSLTGGTGYGYTF
TRBJ2-3	NA	TRBV4-1	NA	TGCGCCAGCAACAGGGAGAGCACAGATACGCAGTATTTT	CASNRESTDTQYF
TRBJ1-1	NA	TRBV7-6	NA	TGTGCCAGCAGCTTAGCGTCTCACTTAGAAGCTTTCTTT	CASSLASHLEAFF
TRBJ2-1	NA	TRBV28	TRBD2	TGTGCCAGCAGTTTAGGCGGGGGGCGCGATGAGCAGTTCTTC	CASSLGGGRDEQFF
TRBJ2-3	NA	TRBV10-3	TRBD2	TGTGCCACGAGCGGGAGTACAGATACGCAGTATTTT	CATSGSTDTQYF
TRBJ2-1	NA	TRBV12-5	TRBD1	TGTGCTAGTGTTGCTCCGGGACAGGGTTACAATGAGCAGTTCTTC	CASVAPGQGYNEQFF
TRBJ1-5	NA	TRBV18	NA	TGTGCCAGCTCACCACCAAACGGAGGACAGCCCCAGCATTTT	CASSPPNGGQPQHF
TRBJ2-4	NA	TRBV25-1	TRBD1	TGTGCCAGCAGTGCGGTAGGGGGCGCGCTGTACTTC	CASSAVGGALYF
TRBJ1-2	NA	TRBV10-3	NA	TGTGCCATCAGAGACTCTTCCGGACAGTCTAGAGGCTACACCTTC	CAIRDSSGQSRGYTF
TRBJ1-1	NA	TRBV2	TRBD1	TGTGCCAGCTCCGGGACAGCAAACACTGAAGCTTTCTTT	CASSGTANTEAFF
TRBJ2-7	NA	TRBV7-9	TRBD1	TGTGCCAGCAGCCTTAGAAACCAGGGGGCGGACGAGCAGTACTTC	CASSLRNQGADEQYF
TRBJ1-1	NA	TRBV9	NA	TGTGCCAGCAGCGTAGCGGAGGGGTTGGAAGCTTTCTTT	CASSVAEGLEAFF
TRBJ2-3	NA	TRBV10-2	TRBD2	TGCGCCAGCAGCTCGACTAGCGGGGGGGCATCAGATACGCAGTATTTT	CASSSTSGGASDTQYF
TRBJ1-3	NA	TRBV5-1	NA	TGCGCCAGCAGCTCGCCTGGACAGACCACCATATATTTT	CASSSPGQTTIYF